The 10 T cell receptor beta chains in this list originate from one sample, sequenced in a study of blood T cell repertoires in COVID-19. Measured with immunoSEQ multiplex PCR; TCRdb has only the in-frame clones, and not every one. The table records about 99,000 clones, roughly 83% of them present only once. Material: peripheral blood. The receptors originated from a woman over 75 with active or convalescent COVID-19.

CDR3 DNA sequence: TGTGCCATCAGTGACCCCCCAGGCCTGACTAGCGGGGGTATGGGTACGCAGTATTTT. Translation: CAISDPPGLTSGGMGTQYF. V and J are TRBV10-3 and TRBJ2-3; TRBD2 aligns across 12 bases. Germline V gene data show CDR1 as ENHRY and CDR2 as SYGVKD. V shed 3 bases and J 8 bases; nucleotides not matched to a gene: 18. The length of the CDR3 is 19 residues.

This chain uses TRBV28 with TRBJ1-4; possibly TRBD1 for D (5 bases). The CDR3 spans 14 residues. V was trimmed by 5 bases and J by 8 bases, leaving 15 bases between them. Germline V gene lookup returns CDR1 MDHEN and CDR2 SYDVKM. The CDR3 coding sequence is TGTGCCAGCAGTGACAGCAGGGTCGCCGAAAAACTGTTTTTT. Its translation is CASSDSRVAEKLFF.

The chain recombines TRBV5-6 with TRBJ2-4; 9 bases fit TRBD2. Trimming removed 0 bases from V and 3 bases from J; junction bases left unmatched: 7. The CDR3 spans 17 residues. Looked up from germline, CDR1 is SGHDT and CDR2 is YYEEEE. The CDR3: CASSLDSGGRSKNIQYF. DNA of the CDR3: TGTGCCAGCAGCTTGGACAGCGGGGGGCGAAGCAAAAACATTCAGTACTTC.

The chain employs TRBV12-3 or TRBV12-4 and TRBJ2-7; D is ambiguous. This CDR3 comprises 13 residues. Trimming took 2 bases from V and 7 from J, leaving 12 bases between them. This chain's CDR3 is CASSLTRYEEQYF. In DNA form, the CDR3 reads TGTGCCAGCAGTTTAACGAGGTACGAGGAGCAGTACTTC.

The chain uses TRBV27 and TRBJ1-3; D gene unclear. The CDR3 totals 12 residues. Trimming left V 6 bases short and J 4 bases short, with 7 bases between. Germline lookup yields CDR1 MNHEY and CDR2 SMNVEV (reference sequence). CDR3 sequence reads: CASRSLGNTIYF. The CDR3, as DNA: TGTGCCAGCAGATCCCTCGGAAACACCATATATTTT.

CDR3 protein: CASKGQGGSNEKLFF. In DNA form, the CDR3 reads TGTGCCAGCAAGGGACAGGGGGGGTCTAATGAAAAACTGTTTTTT. The chain recombines TRBV28 with TRBJ1-4; TRBD1 aligns across 11 bases. There are 15 residues in the CDR3. Germline trimming cut 7 bases from V and 3 bases from J; bases unmatched to any gene: 4. Germline CDR1 reads MDHEN; CDR2 reads SYDVKM.

This chain uses TRBV6-2 or TRBV6-3 with TRBJ2-7, with a weak D call TRBD1 (6 bases). CDR3 length equals 15 residues. V lost 6 bases, J lost 5 bases, and 20 bases lay in between. Germline lookup yields CDR1 MNHEY and CDR2 SVGEGT. DNA of the CDR3: TGTGCCAGCAGCCCACACCGACAGGTACTCGACGAGCAGTACTTC. As protein: CASSPHRQVLDEQYF.

This chain connects TRBV4-1 to TRBJ2-1; TRBD1 aligns across 10 bases. The germline gives CDR1 MGHRA, CDR2 YSYEKL. The CDR3 covers 18 residues. V shed 5 bases and J 6 bases; nucleotides not matched to a gene: 16. The CDR3 is CASSTRLPGQGMGNEQFF. Written as DNA, the CDR3 is TGCGCCAGCAGCACGCGATTACCGGGACAGGGGATGGGCAATGAGCAGTTCTTC.

This clone has just one count. The chain combines TRBV28 with TRBJ2-7, with 7 nucleotides matching TRBD1. Looked up from germline, CDR1 is MDHEN and CDR2 is SYDVKM. The CDR3 extends over 14 amino acids. V lost 4 bases and J lost 3; bases outside the gene matches: 6. CDR3 sequence reads: CASSSPGQSYEQYF. Written as DNA, the CDR3 is TGTGCCAGCAGTTCCCCGGGACAGAGCTACGAGCAGTACTTC.

This clone was seen a handful of times. The CDR3: CASSSDREPFQYGYTF. DNA of the CDR3: TGTGCCAGCAGCTCAGATCGGGAGCCCTTTCAGTATGGCTACACCTTC. V and J are TRBV7-2 and TRBJ1-2; D unresolved. CDR3 length: 16 amino acids. In germline, CDR1 is SGHTA, CDR2 FQGNSA. The ends were cut back, 4 bases at V and 5 bases at J, with 20 bases in the middle.